These T cell receptor beta chains were read from a single sample in a study of cytomegalovirus exposure and HLA in healthy donors. Sequenced by immunoSEQ multiplex PCR; TCRdb stores in-frame clones only, minus some. In the table there are approximately 95,000 clones, 81% of which are singletons. Input material: PBMCs. All receptors derive from a woman between 70 and 85 years old in good health and CMV-seropositive. Each CDR3 is given with its conserved first and last residue. D genes are given only for firm matches. Size is stated for part of the rows, as once, few or many counts, or as a class when the clone is expanded.

j_call v_call clone_size d_call cdr3_aa cdr3_nt
TRBJ2-2 TRBV21-1 - - CASSARTGSGELFF TGTGCCAGCAGCGCGAGAACAGGGTCCGGGGAGCTGTTTTTT
TRBJ2-3 TRBV27 - TRBD2 CASSLLTSGGRDTQYF TGTGCCAGCAGTTTATTGACTAGCGGGGGCCGGGATACGCAGTATTTT
TRBJ2-5 TRBV28 once - CASSRGLQGIQETQYF TGTGCCAGCAGTCGTGGCCTTCAGGGGATCCAAGAGACCCAGTACTTC
TRBJ1-5 TRBV23-1 once TRBD1 CASSQRDSDLHSNQPQHF TGCGCCAGCAGTCAAAGGGACAGTGACCTCCATAGCAATCAGCCCCAGCATTTT
TRBJ2-1 TRBV4-3 - TRBD2 CASSQGGGLAGGSPHNEQFF TGCGCCAGCAGCCAAGGGGGTGGACTAGCGGGAGGATCACCCCACAATGAGCAGTTCTTC
TRBJ2-7 TRBV28 - TRBD2 CASSREWGLVNEQYF TGTGCCAGCAGTCGAGAGTGGGGACTAGTGAACGAGCAGTACTTC
TRBJ2-5 TRBV5-1 once - CASSSQGEETQYF TGCGCCAGCAGCTCCCAGGGTGAAGAGACCCAGTACTTC
TRBJ1-5 TRBV28 - - CASSPGAGREQPQHF TGTGCCAGCAGTCCTGGGGCAGGGAGGGAACAGCCCCAGCATTTT
TRBJ2-7 TRBV5-1 - - CASSLDFAYEQYF TGCGCCAGCAGCTTAGACTTTGCCTACGAGCAGTACTTC
TRBJ1-5 TRBV14 - - CASSQRGNQPQHF TGTGCCAGCAGCCAACGAGGGAATCAGCCCCAGCATTTT
TRBJ2-6 TRBV5-4 once TRBD1 CASSPGGTLISGANVLTF TGTGCCAGCAGTCCAGGGGGCACCCTAATCTCTGGGGCCAACGTCCTGACTTTC
TRBJ1-1 TRBV2 - TRBD1 CASTKQGANAPNTEAFF TGTGCCAGCACCAAACAGGGGGCGAATGCCCCGAACACTGAAGCTTTCTTT
TRBJ2-4 TRBV18 few - CASSTNRENIQYF TGTGCCAGCTCAACTAACAGGGAGAACATTCAGTACTTC
TRBJ2-6 TRBV5-1 - - CASSLGGSGANVLTF TGCGCCAGCAGCTTGGGTGGGAGTGGGGCCAACGTCCTGACTTTC
TRBJ1-5 TRBV19 - - CASSSPASSNQPQHF TGTGCCAGTAGTTCCCCCGCGAGTAGCAATCAGCCCCAGCATTTT
TRBJ2-3 TRBV5-1 - TRBD1 CASSPEGAGRDTQYF TGCGCCAGCAGCCCCGAGGGGGCTGGGAGAGATACGCAGTATTTT
TRBJ1-2 TRBV30 - - CAWSVYREDGYTF TGTGCCTGGAGTGTATATCGGGAGGATGGCTACACCTTC
TRBJ1-2 TRBV7-2 - - CASSLVGNPGGYTF TGTGCCAGCAGCTTAGTGGGCAACCCAGGGGGCTACACCTTC
TRBJ1-1 TRBV18 - - CASSPPVGALMNTEAFF TGTGCCAGCTCACCACCGGTGGGCGCGCTGATGAACACTGAAGCTTTCTTT
TRBJ2-7 TRBV4-1 - TRBD2 CASSQDPYGASGTGEQYF TGCGCCAGCAGCCAAGATCCCTATGGGGCTAGCGGGACGGGGGAGCAGTACTTC
TRBJ2-1 TRBV29-1 - TRBD2 CSVSSGTNEQFF TGCAGCGTAAGTAGCGGGACAAATGAGCAGTTCTTC
TRBJ2-1 TRBV2 - TRBD2 CASTTSGKVGNEQFF TGTGCCAGCACCACAAGCGGGAAAGTAGGCAATGAGCAGTTCTTC
TRBJ2-5 TRBV7-2 once - CASSLGAGKQETQYF TGTGCCAGCAGCTTAGGGGCGGGGAAACAAGAGACCCAGTACTTC
TRBJ2-7 TRBV6-6 - TRBD2 CASKTLAGGHEQYF TGTGCCAGCAAGACACTAGCGGGAGGCCACGAGCAGTACTTC
TRBJ2-2 TRBV6-1 once - CASSENLYGAANTGELFF TGTGCCAGCAGTGAAAACCTGTATGGGGCCGCGAACACCGGGGAGCTGTTTTTT
TRBJ1-1 TRBV5-1 - - CASSTSGGYTEAFF TGCGCCAGCAGCACCTCGGGGGGGTACACTGAAGCTTTCTTT
TRBJ2-3 TRBV28 - - CASRSTDTQYF TGTGCCAGTAGGAGTACAGATACGCAGTATTTT
TRBJ2-5 TRBV6-5 - TRBD2 CASSPLKGGSETQYF TGTGCCAGCAGCCCCTTGAAGGGCGGGAGTGAGACCCAGTACTTC
TRBJ2-7 TRBV20-1 - TRBD2 CSSGLAIEQYF TGCAGTTCCGGACTAGCGATCGAGCAGTACTTC
TRBJ2-2 TRBV27 - TRBD2 CASKLAGVYTGELFF TGTGCCAGCAAGCTAGCGGGAGTGTATACCGGGGAGCTGTTTTTT
TRBJ1-5 TRBV30 few - CAWRENSGQPQHF TGTGCCTGGAGAGAAAACAGTGGTCAGCCCCAGCATTTT
TRBJ2-7 TRBV2 few - CASEGEPYEQYF TGTGCCAGCGAAGGGGAACCCTACGAGCAGTACTTC
TRBJ1-6 TRBV7-2 once TRBD1 CASSPQGAVNNSPLHF TGTGCCAGCAGCCCACAGGGGGCTGTGAATAATTCACCCCTCCACTTT
TRBJ2-7 TRBV18 - TRBD2 CASTGTSGIVNEQYF TGTGCCAGCACCGGGACTAGCGGGATCGTCAACGAGCAGTACTTC
TRBJ2-7 TRBV19 - - CASSMVRSYEQYF TGTGCCAGTAGTATGGTCAGGTCCTACGAGCAGTACTTC
TRBJ2-6 TRBV6-5 - TRBD1 CASSYRGLGGANVLTF TGTGCCAGCAGTTACAGGGGGCTGGGCGGGGCCAACGTCCTGACTTTC
TRBJ1-1 TRBV18 - - CASSAGLDTEAFF TGTGCCAGCTCGGCAGGGTTGGACACTGAAGCTTTCTTT
TRBJ2-3 TRBV5-1 - TRBD1 CASSPDRLVRTDTQYF TGCGCCAGCAGCCCGGACAGGTTGGTTCGGACAGATACGCAGTATTTT
TRBJ1-1 TRBV7-9 - TRBD1 CASSYDRVTEAFF TGTGCCAGCAGTTATGACAGGGTCACTGAAGCTTTCTTT
TRBJ2-2 TRBV7-3 - - CASSREIRMQGTGELFF TGTGCCAGCAGTCGAGAGATCCGTATGCAGGGCACCGGGGAGCTGTTTTTT
TRBJ2-1 TRBV11-2 - TRBD1 CASSSDRVNEQFF TGTGCCAGCAGCTCCGACAGGGTCAATGAGCAGTTCTTC
TRBJ1-1 TRBV5-1 - - CASSSEAVPNTEAFF TGCGCCAGCAGCTCGGAGGCGGTTCCGAACACTGAAGCTTTCTTT
TRBJ2-7 TRBV7-2 once TRBD1 CASSSTGDEQYF TGTGCCAGCAGCTCAACAGGGGACGAGCAGTACTTC